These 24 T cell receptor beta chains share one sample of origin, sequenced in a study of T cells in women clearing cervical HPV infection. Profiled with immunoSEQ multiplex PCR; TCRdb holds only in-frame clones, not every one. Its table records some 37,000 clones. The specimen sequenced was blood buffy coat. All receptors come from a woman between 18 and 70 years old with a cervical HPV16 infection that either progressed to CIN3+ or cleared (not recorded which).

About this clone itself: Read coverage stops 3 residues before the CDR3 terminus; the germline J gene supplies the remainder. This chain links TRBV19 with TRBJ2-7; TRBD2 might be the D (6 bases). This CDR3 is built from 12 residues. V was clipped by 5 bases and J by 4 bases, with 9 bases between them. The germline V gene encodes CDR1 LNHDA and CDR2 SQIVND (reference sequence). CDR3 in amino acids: CASSGGIYEQYF. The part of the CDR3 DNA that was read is TGTGCCAGTAGTGGGGGGATTTACGAG.

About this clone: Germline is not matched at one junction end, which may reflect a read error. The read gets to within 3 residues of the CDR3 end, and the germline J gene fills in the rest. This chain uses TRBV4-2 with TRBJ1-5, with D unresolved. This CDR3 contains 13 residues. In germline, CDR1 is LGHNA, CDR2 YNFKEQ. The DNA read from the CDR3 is TGCGCCAGCAGCCAAGTGAGGGATCAGCCC. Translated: CASSQVRDQP. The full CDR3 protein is CASSQVRDQPQHF.

The CDR3 DNA, read in part, is TGCAGTGCTAGAGGTCCGCTAGCGGGGGTTTCGGATACG. This translates into CSARGPLAGVSDT. Given in full, the CDR3 is CSARGPLAGVSDTQYF. The chain is built from TRBV20-1 and TRBJ2-3; 10 nucleotides agree with TRBD2. The read comes to an end 3 residues before the CDR3 does, leaving the germline J gene to fill in the end. The CDR3 consists of 16 residues. Germline loops: CDR1 DFQATT, CDR2 SNEGSKA (reference sequence). After removal of 1 base from V and 6 bases from J, the junction contained 10 bases not matched to a gene.

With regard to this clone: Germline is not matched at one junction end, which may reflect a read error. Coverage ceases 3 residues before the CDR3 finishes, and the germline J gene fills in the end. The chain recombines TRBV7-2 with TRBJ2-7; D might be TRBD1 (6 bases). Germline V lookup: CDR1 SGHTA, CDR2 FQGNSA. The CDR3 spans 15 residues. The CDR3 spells CASRLGQSSSYEQYF. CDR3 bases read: TGTGCCAGCAGATTAGGACAGTCGAGCTCCTACGAG.

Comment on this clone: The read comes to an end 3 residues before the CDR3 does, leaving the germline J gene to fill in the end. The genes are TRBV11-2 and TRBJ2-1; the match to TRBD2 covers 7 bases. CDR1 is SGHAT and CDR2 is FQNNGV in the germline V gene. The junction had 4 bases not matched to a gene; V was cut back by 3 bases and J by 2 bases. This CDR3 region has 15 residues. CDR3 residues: CASSFRGDAYNEQFF. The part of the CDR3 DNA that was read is TGTGCCAGCAGCTTTCGGGGGGACGCCTACAATGAG.

The CDR3 protein is CASSPGQGETQYF. The CDR3 DNA, read in part, is TGTGCCAGCTCACCGGGACAGGGAGAGACG. The V call is TRBV18, the J call TRBJ2-3; 9 positions match TRBD1. The read terminates 3 residues ahead of where the CDR3 ends, so the germline J gene completes it. This CDR3 has 13 amino acids. Germline loops: CDR1 KGHSH, CDR2 LQKENI.

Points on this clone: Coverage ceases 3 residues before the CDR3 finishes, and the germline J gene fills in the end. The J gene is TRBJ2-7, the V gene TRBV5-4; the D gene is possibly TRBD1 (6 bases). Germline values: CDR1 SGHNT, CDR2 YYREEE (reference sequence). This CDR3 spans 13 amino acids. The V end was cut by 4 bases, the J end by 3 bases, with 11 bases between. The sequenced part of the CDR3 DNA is TGTGCCAGCAGCAGAACGGACAGCTACGAG. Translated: CASSRTDSYE. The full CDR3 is CASSRTDSYEQYF.

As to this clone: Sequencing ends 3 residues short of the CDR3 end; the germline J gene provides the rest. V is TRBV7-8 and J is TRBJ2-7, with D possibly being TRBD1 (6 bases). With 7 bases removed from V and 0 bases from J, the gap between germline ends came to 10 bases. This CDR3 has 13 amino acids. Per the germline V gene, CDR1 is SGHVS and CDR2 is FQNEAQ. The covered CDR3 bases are TGTGCCAGCAAACAGGGAATCTCCTACGAG. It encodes CASKQGISYE. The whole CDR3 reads CASKQGISYEQYF.

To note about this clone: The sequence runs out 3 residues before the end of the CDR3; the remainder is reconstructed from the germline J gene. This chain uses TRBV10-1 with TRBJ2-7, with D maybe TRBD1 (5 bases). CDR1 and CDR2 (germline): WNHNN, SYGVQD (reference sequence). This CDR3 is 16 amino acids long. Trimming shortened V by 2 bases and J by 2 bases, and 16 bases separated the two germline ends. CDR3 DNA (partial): TGCGCCAGCAGTGAGAAAGGGGAACCAGTACCCTACGAG. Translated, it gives CASSEKGEPVPYE. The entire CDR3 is CASSEKGEPVPYEQYF.

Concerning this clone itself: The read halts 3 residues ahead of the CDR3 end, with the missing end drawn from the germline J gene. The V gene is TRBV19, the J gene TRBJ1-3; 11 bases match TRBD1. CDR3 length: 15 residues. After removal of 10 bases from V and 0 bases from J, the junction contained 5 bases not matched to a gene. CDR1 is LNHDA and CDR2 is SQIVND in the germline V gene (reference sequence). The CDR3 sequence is CATTGTGGSGNTIYF. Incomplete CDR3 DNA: TGTGCCACCACCGGGACAGGGGGCTCTGGAAACACC.

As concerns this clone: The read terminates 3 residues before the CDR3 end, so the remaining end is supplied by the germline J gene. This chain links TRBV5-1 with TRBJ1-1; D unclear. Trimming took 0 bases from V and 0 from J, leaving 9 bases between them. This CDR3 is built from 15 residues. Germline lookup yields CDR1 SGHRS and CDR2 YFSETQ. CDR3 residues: CASSLAQAMNTEAFF. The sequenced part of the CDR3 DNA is TGCGCCAGCAGCTTGGCCCAGGCAATGAACACTGAA.

Partial CDR3 DNA: TGTGCCAGCAGCTTATCAGGGGCGGGACCAGAGACC. It codes for CASSLSGAGPET. The entire CDR3 sequence reads CASSLSGAGPETQYF. The chain uses TRBV7-8 and TRBJ2-5; D may correspond to TRBD1 or TRBD2 (6 bases each). The CDR3 is cut off 3 residues early in the read; its end comes from the germline J gene. V gave up 2 bases and J gave up 4 bases, with 14 bases separating them. Germline CDR1 is SGHVS and CDR2 is FQNEAQ. The CDR3 has 15 amino acids.

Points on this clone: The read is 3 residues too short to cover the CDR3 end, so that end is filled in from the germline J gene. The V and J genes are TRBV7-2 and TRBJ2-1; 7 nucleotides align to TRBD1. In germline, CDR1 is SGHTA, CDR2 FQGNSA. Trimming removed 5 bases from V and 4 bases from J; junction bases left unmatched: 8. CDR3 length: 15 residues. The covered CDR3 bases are TGTGCCAGCAGCCCGGGACAGCAATCTTACAATGAG. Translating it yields CASSPGQQSYNE. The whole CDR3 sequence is CASSPGQQSYNEQFF. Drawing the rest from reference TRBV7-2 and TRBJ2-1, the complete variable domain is GAGVSQSPSNKVTEKGKDVELRCDPISGHTALYWYRQSLGQGLEFLIYFQGNSAPDKSGLPSDRFSAERTGGSVSTLTIQRTQQEDSAVYLCASSPGQQSYNEQFFGPGTRLTVL.

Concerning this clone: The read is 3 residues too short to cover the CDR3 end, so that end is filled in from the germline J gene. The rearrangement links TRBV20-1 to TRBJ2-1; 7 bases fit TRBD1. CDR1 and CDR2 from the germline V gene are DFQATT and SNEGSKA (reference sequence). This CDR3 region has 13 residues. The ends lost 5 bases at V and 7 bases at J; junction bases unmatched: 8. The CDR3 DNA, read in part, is TGCAGTGCTGGAAACAGGGGCGGAAATGAG. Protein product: CSAGNRGGNE. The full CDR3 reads CSAGNRGGNEQFF.

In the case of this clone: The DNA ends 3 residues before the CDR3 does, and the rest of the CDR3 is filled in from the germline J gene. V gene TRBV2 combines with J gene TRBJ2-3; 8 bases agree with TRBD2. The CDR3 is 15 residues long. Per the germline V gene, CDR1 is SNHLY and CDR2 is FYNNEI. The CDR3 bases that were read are TGTGCCAGCAGTGTTGCCGGGGGGGCTCAAGAGACG. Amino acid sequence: CASSVAGGAQET. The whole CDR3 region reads CASSVAGGAQETQYF.

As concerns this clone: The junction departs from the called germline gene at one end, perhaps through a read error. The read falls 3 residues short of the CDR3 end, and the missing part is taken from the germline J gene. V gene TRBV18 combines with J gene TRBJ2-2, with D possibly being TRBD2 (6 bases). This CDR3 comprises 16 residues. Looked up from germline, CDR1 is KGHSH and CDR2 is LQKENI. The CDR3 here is CASSASILQNTGGLFF. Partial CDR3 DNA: TGTGCCAGCTCCGCAAGTATTCTACAGAACACCGGGGGG.

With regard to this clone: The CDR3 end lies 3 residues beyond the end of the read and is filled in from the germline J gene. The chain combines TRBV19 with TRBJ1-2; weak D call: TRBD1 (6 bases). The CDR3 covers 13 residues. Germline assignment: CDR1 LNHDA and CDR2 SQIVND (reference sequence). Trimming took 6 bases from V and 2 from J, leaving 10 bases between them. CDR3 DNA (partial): TGTGCCAGTAGCAAGGACAGAAACTATGGC. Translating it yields CASSKDRNYG. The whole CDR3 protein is CASSKDRNYGYTF.

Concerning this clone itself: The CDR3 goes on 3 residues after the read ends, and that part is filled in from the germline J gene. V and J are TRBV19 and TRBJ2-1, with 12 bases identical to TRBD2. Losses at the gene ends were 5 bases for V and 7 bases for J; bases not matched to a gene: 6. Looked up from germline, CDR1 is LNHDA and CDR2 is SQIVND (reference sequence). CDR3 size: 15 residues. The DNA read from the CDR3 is TGTGCCAGTAGTCTAGCGGGGGGGCCCGGGAATGAG. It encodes CASSLAGGPGNE. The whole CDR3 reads CASSLAGGPGNEQFF.

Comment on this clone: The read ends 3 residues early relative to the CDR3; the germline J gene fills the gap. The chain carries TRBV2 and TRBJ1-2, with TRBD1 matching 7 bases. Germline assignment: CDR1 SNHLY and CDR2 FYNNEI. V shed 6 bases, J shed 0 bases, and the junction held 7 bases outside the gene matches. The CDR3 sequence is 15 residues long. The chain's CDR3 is CASRGGQTANYGYTF. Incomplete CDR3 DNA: TGTGCCAGCAGGGGGGGACAGACAGCTAACTATGGC.

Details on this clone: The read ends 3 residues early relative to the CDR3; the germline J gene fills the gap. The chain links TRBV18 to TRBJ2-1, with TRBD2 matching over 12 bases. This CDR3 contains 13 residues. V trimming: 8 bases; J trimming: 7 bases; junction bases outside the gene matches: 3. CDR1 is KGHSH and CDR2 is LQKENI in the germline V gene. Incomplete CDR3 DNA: TGTGCCAGCGGACTAGCGGGGAAAAATGAG. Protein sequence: CASGLAGKNE. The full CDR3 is CASGLAGKNEQFF.

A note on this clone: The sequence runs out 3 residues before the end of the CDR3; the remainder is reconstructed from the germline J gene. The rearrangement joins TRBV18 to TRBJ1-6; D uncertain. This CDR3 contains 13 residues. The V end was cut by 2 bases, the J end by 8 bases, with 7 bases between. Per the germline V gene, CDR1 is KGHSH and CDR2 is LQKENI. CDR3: CASSPRFDSPLHF. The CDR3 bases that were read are TGTGCCAGCTCACCAAGGTTTGATTCACCC.

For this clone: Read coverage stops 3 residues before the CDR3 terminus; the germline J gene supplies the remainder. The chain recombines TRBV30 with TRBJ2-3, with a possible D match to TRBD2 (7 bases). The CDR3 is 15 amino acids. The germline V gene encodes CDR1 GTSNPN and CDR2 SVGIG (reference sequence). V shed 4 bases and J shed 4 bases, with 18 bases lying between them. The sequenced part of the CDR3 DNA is TGTGCCTGGACCCGAGGGGGGGGGCGCGCAGATACG. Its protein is CAWTRGGGRADT. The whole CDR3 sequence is CAWTRGGGRADTQYF.

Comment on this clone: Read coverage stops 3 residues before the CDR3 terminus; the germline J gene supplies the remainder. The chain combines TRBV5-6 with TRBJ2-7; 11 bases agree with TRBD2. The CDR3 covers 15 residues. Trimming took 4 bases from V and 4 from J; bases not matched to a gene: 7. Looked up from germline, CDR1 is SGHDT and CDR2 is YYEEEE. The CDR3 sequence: CASSLNSGGEYEQYF. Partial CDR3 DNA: TGTGCCAGCAGCCTAAATAGCGGGGGGGAATACGAG. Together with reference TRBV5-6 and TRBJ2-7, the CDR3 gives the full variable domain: DAGVTQSPTHLIKTRGQQVTLRCSPKSGHDTVSWYQQALGQGPQFIFQYYEEEERQRGNFPDRFSGHQFPNYSSELNVNALLLGDSALYLCASSLNSGGEYEQYFGPGTRLTVT.

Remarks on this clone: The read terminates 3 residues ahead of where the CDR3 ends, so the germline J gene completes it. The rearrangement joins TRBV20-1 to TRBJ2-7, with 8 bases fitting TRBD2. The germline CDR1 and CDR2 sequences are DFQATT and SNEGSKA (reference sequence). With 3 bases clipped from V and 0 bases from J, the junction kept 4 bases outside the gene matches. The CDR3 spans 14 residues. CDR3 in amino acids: CSASFSGGSYEQYF. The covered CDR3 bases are TGCAGTGCTAGTTTCAGCGGGGGCTCCTACGAG.